The 23 T cell receptor beta chains below come from one sample, sequenced in a study of OX40 agonist ivuxolimab in advanced cancers. Produced via immunoSEQ multiplex PCR; TCRdb's table is partial and in-frame only. Among some 45,000 clones listed, about 89% were seen once. This sample comprised CD4+ or CD8+ T cells sorted from blood, obtained in a trial of the OX40 agonist ivuxolimab. The receptors originated from an adult with an advanced solid tumor such as melanoma, head and neck, liver or kidney cancer.

About this clone itself: Different DNA sequences within this sample yield the same CDR3. The chain uses TRBV11-2 and TRBJ2-7, with D tentatively TRBD1 (6 bases). This CDR3 region has 13 residues. V lost 1 base to trimming and J lost 3 bases, with 7 bases between them. From germline, CDR1 is SGHAT and CDR2 FQNNGV. This CDR3 is CASSLGTDYEQYF. The CDR3 DNA sequence: TGTGCCAGCAGCTTAGGGACAGACTACGAGCAGTACTTC.

The chain employs TRBV7-8 and TRBJ1-1; D not resolved. V was trimmed by 6 bases and J by 4 bases, leaving 21 bases between them. Germline CDR1 is SGHVS and CDR2 is FQNEAQ. The CDR3 is made up of 16 amino acids. The CDR3, as DNA: TGTGCCAGCAGGACGTTTGGAGGGAGCCTCGTCACTGAAGCTTTCTTT. Protein sequence: CASRTFGGSLVTEAFF. Variable domain in full (rest from reference TRBV7-8 and TRBJ1-1): GAGVSQSPRYKVAKRGQDVALRCDPISGHVSLFWYQQALGQGPEFLTYFQNEAQLDKSGLPSDRFFAERPEGSVSTLKIQRTQQEDSAVYLCASRTFGGSLVTEAFFGQGTRLTVV.

The DNA of the CDR3 is TGTGCCAGCAGCCCGTGGGACAGGGGGTGGGAGACCCAGTACTTC. It yields the protein CASSPWDRGWETQYF. V is TRBV9 and J is TRBJ2-5, with TRBD1 matching over 11 bases. CDR1 is SGDLS and CDR2 is YYNGEE in the germline V gene. J was trimmed by 5 bases and V by 4 bases; bases with no gene match: 7. The CDR3 spans 15 residues.

The chain employs TRBV27 and TRBJ1-3, with D unclear. CDR1 and CDR2 from the germline V gene are MNHEY and SMNVEV (reference sequence). The V end was cut by 3 bases, the J end by 2 bases, with 5 bases between. The CDR3 length is 13 residues. The CDR3 region has the DNA TGTGCCAGCAGTTTTACGGCTGGAAACACCATATATTTT. Residues: CASSFTAGNTIYF.

The chain couples TRBV5-6 to TRBJ2-7; 11 bases match TRBD2. The length of the CDR3 is 13 residues. CDR1 is SGHDT and CDR2 is YYEEEE in the germline V gene. V was pared by 4 bases and J by 7 bases, with 4 bases of the junction left unmatched. The CDR3 spells CASSIGTSGEQYF. The CDR3 DNA is TGTGCCAGCAGCATCGGGACTAGCGGTGAGCAGTACTTC.

Here the CDR3 DNA reads TGCGCCAGCAGCTCTCAGATTCTTCCGGGCTCTTCCTACGAGCAGTACTTC. This sequence encodes CASSSQILPGSSYEQYF. The J gene is TRBJ2-7, the V gene TRBV5-1; D ambiguous. Germline CDR1 SGHRS, CDR2 YFSETQ. Trimming shortened V by 3 bases and J by 1 base, and 20 bases separated the two germline ends. CDR3 length: 17 residues.

The J gene is TRBJ2-6, the V gene TRBV5-6, with D tentatively TRBD2 (5 bases). V lost 5 bases and J 4 bases, leaving 16 bases between the germline ends. The CDR3 runs to 16 residues. Germline loops: CDR1 SGHDT, CDR2 YYEEEE. CDR3 sequence reads: CASRPSGGLGANVLTF. CDR3 sequence (DNA): TGTGCCAGCAGACCCTCAGGCGGGCTAGGGGCCAACGTCCTGACTTTC. Looking up the rest from reference TRBV5-6 and TRBJ2-6 gives the full variable domain: DAGVTQSPTHLIKTRGQQVTLRCSPKSGHDTVSWYQQALGQGPQFIFQYYEEEERQRGNFPDRFSGHQFPNYSSELNVNALLLGDSALYLCASRPSGGLGANVLTFGAGSRLTVL.

The chain carries TRBV6-6 and TRBJ2-1, with TRBD2 matching over 12 bases. This CDR3 has 15 residues. Trimming removed 7 bases from V and 6 bases from J; junction bases left unmatched: 7. Germline V gives CDR1 MNHNY, CDR2 SVGAGI (reference sequence). DNA of the CDR3: TGTGCCAGCACCCGATGGACTAGCGGGGCCAATGAGCAGTTCTTC. This gives the protein CASTRWTSGANEQFF.

V gene TRBV7-9 combines with J gene TRBJ1-6, with 10 bases fitting TRBD1. The germline V gene encodes CDR1 SEHNR and CDR2 FQNEAQ (reference sequence). V lost 5 bases and J lost 9; bases outside the gene matches: 4. CDR3 length: 14 amino acids. The chain's CDR3 is CASSPGQGSSPLHF. In DNA form, the CDR3 reads TGTGCCAGCAGCCCGGGACAGGGGTCTTCACCCCTCCACTTT.

The CDR3 loop reads CASSQDAIAGTGGGYTF. CDR3 in DNA: TGTGCCAGCAGCCAAGATGCAATCGCCGGGACAGGGGGGGGCTACACCTTC. The chain employs TRBV4-2 and TRBJ1-2, with 11 bases aligning to TRBD1. CDR1 LGHNA and CDR2 YNFKEQ come from the germline V gene. The CDR3 has 17 residues. V dropped 0 bases and J dropped 8; count of bases not matched to a gene: 11.

The chain is built from TRBV10-2 and TRBJ2-7; maybe TRBD2 (6 bases). The V end lost 2 bases, the J end lost 5 bases, and 10 bases lay between the germline ends. CDR1 and CDR2 from the germline V gene are WSHSY and SAAADI. The length of the CDR3 is 13 residues. The CDR3 DNA is TGCGCCAGCAGTGAGAAAGGGAGGAACGAGCAGTACTTC. It specifies CASSEKGRNEQYF.

The CDR3 nucleotides are TGTGCCAGCAGCGTAGACGGGGGGAGCACAGATACGCAGTATTTT. Its protein product is CASSVDGGSTDTQYF. The chain joins TRBV9 to TRBJ2-3; 7 positions match TRBD2. The V gene's germline CDR1 is SGDLS and CDR2 YYNGEE. V lost 0 bases and J lost 0; bases outside the gene matches: 1. This CDR3 has 15 residues.

The chain uses TRBV7-9 and TRBJ2-1; D gene ambiguous. V was shortened by 8 bases and J by 4 bases, with 6 bases between the two germline ends. This CDR3 comprises 11 residues. Germline values: CDR1 SEHNR, CDR2 FQNEAQ (reference sequence). This CDR3 is CASAKYNEQFF. CDR3 DNA: TGTGCCAGCGCGAAATACAATGAGCAGTTCTTC.

The chain uses TRBV6-5 and TRBJ1-1, with D possibly TRBD1 on 5 matching bases. The CDR3 contains 15 residues. The germline V and J ends were trimmed by 2 bases and 2 bases, with 12 bases remaining between them. The V gene's germline CDR1 is MNHEY and CDR2 SVGAGI. CDR3 protein: CASSYGAPPNTEAFF. In DNA form, the CDR3 reads TGTGCCAGCAGTTACGGGGCGCCTCCCAACACTGAAGCTTTCTTT.

The genes are TRBV11-2 and TRBJ2-5, with a weak D call TRBD2 (5 bases). The CDR3 has 15 residues. Germline assignment: CDR1 SGHAT and CDR2 FQNNGV. V was cut by 4 bases and J by 1 base, with 13 bases left in between. CDR3 DNA sequence: TGTGCCAGCAGCTCATTTTATGGGAGCCAAGAGACCCAGTACTTC. This encodes CASSSFYGSQETQYF.

The V gene is TRBV5-1, the J gene TRBJ2-7; no definite D call. V was shortened by 0 bases and J by 2 bases, with 9 bases between the two germline ends. Germline loops: CDR1 SGHRS, CDR2 YFSETQ. The CDR3 runs 14 residues. The CDR3 coding sequence is TGCGCCAGCAGCTTGGGGGCAGAACCCTACGAGCAGTACTTC. Translation: CASSLGAEPYEQYF.

The chain employs TRBV15 and TRBJ1-1, with TRBD1 as a possible D gene (5 bases). Trimming stripped 8 bases from V and 1 base from J, with 14 bases between. Germline values: CDR1 LNHNV, CDR2 YYDKDF (reference sequence). The CDR3 runs to 14 residues. This CDR3 is CATGRWGRNTEAFF. Here the CDR3 DNA reads TGTGCCACCGGGAGATGGGGCCGGAACACTGAAGCTTTCTTT.

The chain is built from TRBV29-1 and TRBJ2-6; maybe TRBD2 (5 bases). The germline V and J ends were trimmed by 3 bases and 0 bases, with 12 bases remaining between them. Germline CDR1 SQVTM, CDR2 ANQGSEA. This CDR3 spans 16 amino acids. The CDR3 sequence: CSVDERESSGANVLTF. Here the CDR3 DNA reads TGCAGCGTTGACGAGAGGGAGAGCTCTGGGGCCAACGTCCTGACTTTC.

This chain connects TRBV4-3 to TRBJ2-7, with D uncertain. Trimming shortened V by 0 bases and J by 7 bases, and 16 bases separated the two germline ends. Germline V gene sequence: CDR1 LGHNA, CDR2 YSLEER. There are 15 residues in the CDR3. In DNA form, the CDR3 reads TGCGCCAGCAGCCAAGAATACGGAGCCCGGAGAGAGCAGTACTTC. Protein: CASSQEYGARREQYF.

The genes are TRBV6-5 and TRBJ2-2, with D tentatively TRBD1 (5 bases). V was shortened by 3 bases and J by 5 bases, with 10 bases between the two germline ends. The CDR3 has 14 amino acids. The germline V gene encodes CDR1 MNHEY and CDR2 SVGAGI. The CDR3, as DNA: TGTGCCAGCAGTTATGCCGACAGTACCGGGGAGCTGTTTTTT. Its protein product is CASSYADSTGELFF.

The genes are TRBV19 and TRBJ2-6; a weak D match, TRBD1 (6 bases). Germline-derived CDR1 and CDR2 are LNHDA and SQIVND (reference sequence). This CDR3 comprises 19 residues. Between the trimmed V and J ends, which lost 3 bases and 1 base, there was a span of 19 bases. The CDR3 protein is CASSMGAIGRISGANVLTF. Written as DNA, the CDR3 is TGTGCCAGTAGTATGGGGGCCATAGGGAGAATTTCTGGGGCCAACGTCCTGACTTTC.

The chain uses TRBV5-5 and TRBJ2-7; D tentatively reads TRBD1 or TRBD2 (5 bases each). The germline V gene encodes CDR1 SGHKS and CDR2 YYEKEE (reference sequence). V lost 4 bases and J lost 5, with 19 bases in between. The length of the CDR3 is 15 residues. In DNA form, the CDR3 reads TGTGCCAGCAGCCTGGACATCGGGGATCCCGACGAGCAGTACTTC. This encodes CASSLDIGDPDEQYF.

V usage is TRBV5-6 and J usage is TRBJ2-1, with a weak D call TRBD2 (5 bases). Germline CDR1 is SGHDT and CDR2 is YYEEEE. The CDR3 extends over 18 amino acids. Deletions cut 4 bases from V and 0 bases from J, with 20 bases between. The CDR3 reads CASSPGIPSSSSYNEQFF. The CDR3 nucleotides are TGTGCCAGCAGCCCCGGGATCCCTTCTTCGAGCTCCTACAATGAGCAGTTCTTC.